This T cell receptor beta chain was sequenced in a study of cytomegalovirus exposure and HLA in healthy donors. Study background: In a later analysis, it was reported that the 120 or so validation repertoires had been produced on the same platform as the roughly 650 repertoires belonging to the first cohort. Study observations and caveats: Subsequent analysis revealed that first-cohort TCR clusters tended to co-occur in the approximately 120 validation repertoires.

TCRdb's copy holds only in-frame clones and misses some; the assay was immunoSEQ multiplex PCR. The sample includes a few hundred thousand clones, around 80% seen only once; the top ten take more than 12%. With respect to this clone: Its antigen is as yet unknown.

The CDR3 runs to 12 residues. Per the germline V gene, CDR1 is LNHNV and CDR2 is YYDKDF (reference sequence). V was clipped by 2 bases and J by 6 bases, with 7 bases between them. The TCR originated in a woman aged 25 to 45 in good health and CMV-seropositive. V gene TRBV15 combines with J gene TRBJ1-2, with unresolved D. Sequencing used PBMCs. CDR3 region: CATSRSGDGYTF. CDR3 coding DNA: TGTGCCACCAGCAGATCTGGGGATGGCTACACCTTC.